This T cell receptor beta chain was documented in a study of shared clonotypes between healthy human individuals (dated by TCRdb to the early 2020s). With respect to the entire study: The cohort included three men and a couple of women between 18 and 49 years of age. For each donor, three plates each were used for CD4 naive and CD4 memory, two plates were used for CD8 naive, and one plate was used for CD8 memory. The study deeply sequenced blood TCR repertoires of about 5 healthy adults to estimate repertoire size and the extent of clonotype sharing between individuals. Different laboratories and diverse techniques were used to prepare libraries and sequence TCR repertoires, to increase sequencing depth and limit assay-specific biases. Each donor's leukapheresis produced roughly between roughly 0.85 and 9 billion PBMCs.

Using the deep immunoSEQ assay, multiplex PCR amplified TCR CDR3 regions from genomic DNA. Extracted genomic DNA from each cell subset was distributed evenly across all wells of several immunoSEQ 96-well plates, and each plate was treated as a replicate. For sorted subsets, 200 to 250 ng genomic DNA, equal to tens of thousands of T cell genomes, was loaded into each replicate PCR. Purified libraries were measured with a Qubit 3.0 fluorometer, size-checked on a Bioanalyzer 2100, and measured again with the KAPA Library Quantification kit. Every immunoSEQ 96-well plate was sequenced on a separate single-read 150-cycle Illumina NextSeq 550 flow cell. In the authors' own workflow: Because the immunoSEQ output included only junctional sequences and no quality scores, the filtering could not be the same as the filtering used for full-length reads. Sequences were annotated with PyIR, a Python wrapper for IgBLAST v1.9, using IMGT germline references to assign V/J genes and CDR3. Reads were filtered out if the reads had weak V/J assignments (E-value above 1e-6), no CDR3, stop codons, out-of-frame junctions, or ambiguous translated residues. A V3J clonotype was defined by an identical inferred V gene, J gene, and CDR3 amino acid sequence. To compute the percentage overlap between repertoires, the number of shared unique clonotypes was divided by the size of the smaller repertoire. Three approaches were used to assess repertoire richness: RTK rarefaction, the Chao1 estimator, and Recon v2.1 estimates of unobserved clonotypes. Generation probabilities were computed with OLGA for all TCRbeta clonotypes obtained by the gDNA method from four donors. Drawn from immuneACCESS, this table holds only the in-frame rearrangements with V and J called that TCRdb kept. Clones are partly lost; checked studies trace under half to an unresolved V gene and leave the rest unexplained. D and trimming come from the DNA, and the V and J calls and clone size come from that table. The sample table holds about 2.5 million clones, of which under 95% were seen once. Together, the top ten hold 0.37% of the sample.

In the case of this clone: Its binding antigen is unknown. No base qualities exist here, and no much larger clone lies one base off it.

Overall results and qualifications from the work: Larger estimated clonotype richness was generally found for naive subsets than for memory subsets. Only blood was sampled, and tissue TCR repertoires likely differ from those in blood. Compared with non-shared clonotypes, clonotypes shared by all four sorted-subset donors had higher generation probabilities. About 5% of naive CD4, 3.5% of naive CD8, about 2.1% of memory CD4, and more than 0.35% of memory CD8 clonotypes were shared across a handful of donors. Incomplete sequencing was indicated by rarefaction of sorted-subset datasets, despite the large sequencing depth. Based on pairwise subsampling, the degree of clonotype sharing among donors was expected to be affected by sequencing depth. The genetic and exposure-history diversity represented was limited by the small number of donors.

Donors were healthy HIV-negative adults with no recently reported acute infections or vaccinations. Only Caucasian adults living in Nashville, Tennessee, USA were represented among the donors. Magnetic negative selection was used to enrich CD4+ T cells, after which naive cells were positively selected on CD45RA and the negative fraction became the memory subset. Blood was collected by leukapheresis, and PBMCs were isolated by Ficoll-Histopaque density gradient centrifugation and then cryopreserved in liquid nitrogen vapor phase. Analytical flow cytometry was used to check the purity and quantity of each magnetically sorted T cell population. From each sorted fraction, genomic DNA was isolated and quantified by UV absorbance on a Nanodrop 2000c. The CDR3 has 15 amino acids, counting the end cysteine and phenylalanine. The kept DNA is CDR3 alone, 45 bases in frame from the first base. From a lookup of the germline V gene (reference sequence), CDR1 and CDR2 are SEHNR and FQNEAQ. V is cut by 5 bases and J by 4 bases, and the space between the germline ends is 17 bases.

The sample was naive CD4+ T cells from PBMCs. The cell subset or site tag for this specimen amounts to: CD45RA+ positively selected. The V and J segments used are TRBV7-9 and TRBJ1-1; tentative D gene TRBD1, with 6 bases matching. This TCR was recovered from a young man in good health. Some clones in this sample may be carry-over from other donors' samples. Here is the DNA: TGTGCCAGCAGCCCAGACAGGCGTGCGGGCACTGAAGCTTTCTTT. The resulting protein is CASSPDRRAGTEAFF.